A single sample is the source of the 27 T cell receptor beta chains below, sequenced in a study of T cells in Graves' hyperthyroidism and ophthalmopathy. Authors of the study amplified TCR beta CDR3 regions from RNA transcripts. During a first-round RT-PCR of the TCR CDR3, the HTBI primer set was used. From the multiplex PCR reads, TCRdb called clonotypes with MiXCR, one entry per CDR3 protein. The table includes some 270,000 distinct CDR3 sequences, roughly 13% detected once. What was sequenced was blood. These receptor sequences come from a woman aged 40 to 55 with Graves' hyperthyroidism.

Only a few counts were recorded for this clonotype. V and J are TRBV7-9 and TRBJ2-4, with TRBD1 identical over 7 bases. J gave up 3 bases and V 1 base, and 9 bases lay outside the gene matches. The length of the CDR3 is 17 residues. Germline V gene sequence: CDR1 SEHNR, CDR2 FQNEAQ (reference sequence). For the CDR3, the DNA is TGTGCCAGCAGCTTAGTGTTTGCAGGGGGTGTCAAAAACATTCAGTACTTC. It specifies CASSLVFAGGVKNIQYF. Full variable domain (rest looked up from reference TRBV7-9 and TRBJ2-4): DTGVSQNPRHKITKRGQNVTFRCDPISEHNRLYWYRQTLGQGPEFLTYFQNEAQLEKSRLLSDRFSAERPKGSFSTLEIQRTEQGDSAMYLCASSLVFAGGVKNIQYFGAGTRLSVL.

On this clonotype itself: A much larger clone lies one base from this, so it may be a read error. CDR3 loop: CVSSEIWGYEQYF. DNA for the CDR3: TGTGTCAGCAGTGAAATTTGGGGTTACGAGCAGTACTTC. The V and J genes are TRBV6-1 and TRBJ2-7; no definite D call. Germline V gene sequence: CDR1 MNHNS, CDR2 SASEGT. The CDR3 extends over 13 amino acids.

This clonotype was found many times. CDR3 nucleotides: TGTGCCATCAGCCGACAGGACACCTCTGGGGCCAACGTCCTGACTTTC. Translating gives CAISRQDTSGANVLTF. The V call is TRBV10-3, the J call TRBJ2-6; maybe TRBD1 (6 bases). Trimming took off 6 bases at V and 0 bases at J, with 12 bases between the two ends. The CDR3 is 16 residues long. Germline CDR1 reads ENHRY; CDR2 reads SYGVKD.

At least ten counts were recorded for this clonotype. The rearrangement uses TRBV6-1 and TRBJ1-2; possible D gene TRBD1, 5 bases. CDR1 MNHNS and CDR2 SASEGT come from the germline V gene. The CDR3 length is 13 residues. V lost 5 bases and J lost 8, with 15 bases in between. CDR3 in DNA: TGTGCCAGCAGTTCGGACCCAGGACACGGCTACACCTTC. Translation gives CASSSDPGHGYTF.

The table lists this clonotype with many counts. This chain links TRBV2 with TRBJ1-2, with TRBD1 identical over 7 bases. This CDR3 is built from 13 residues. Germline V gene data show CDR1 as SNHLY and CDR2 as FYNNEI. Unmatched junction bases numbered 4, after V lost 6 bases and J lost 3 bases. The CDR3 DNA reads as TGTGCCAGCAGCAATGACAGGGACTATGGCTACACCTTC. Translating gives CASSNDRDYGYTF.

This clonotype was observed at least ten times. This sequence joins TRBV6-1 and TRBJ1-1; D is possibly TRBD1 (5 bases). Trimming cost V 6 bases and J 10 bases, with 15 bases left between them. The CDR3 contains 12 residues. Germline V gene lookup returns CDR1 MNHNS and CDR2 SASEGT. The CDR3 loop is CASSTGAQAAFF. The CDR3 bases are TGTGCCAGCAGCACCGGGGCCCAGGCAGCTTTCTTT.

The CDR3 sequence is CASRRLAANTGELFF. CDR3 coding DNA: TGTGCCAGCCGCAGACTAGCGGCGAACACCGGGGAGCTGTTTTTT. The chain couples TRBV6-2 or TRBV6-3 to TRBJ2-2; 9 bases map to TRBD2. The CDR3 extends over 15 amino acids. Losses at the gene ends were 8 bases for V and 0 bases for J; bases not matched to a gene: 4. CDR1 is MNHEY, CDR2 SVGEGT, per germline.

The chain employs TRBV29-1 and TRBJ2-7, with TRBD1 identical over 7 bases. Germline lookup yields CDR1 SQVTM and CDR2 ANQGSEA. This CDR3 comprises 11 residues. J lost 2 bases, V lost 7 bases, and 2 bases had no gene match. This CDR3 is CSAGQAYEQYF. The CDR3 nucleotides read TGCAGCGCCGGACAGGCCTACGAGCAGTACTTC.

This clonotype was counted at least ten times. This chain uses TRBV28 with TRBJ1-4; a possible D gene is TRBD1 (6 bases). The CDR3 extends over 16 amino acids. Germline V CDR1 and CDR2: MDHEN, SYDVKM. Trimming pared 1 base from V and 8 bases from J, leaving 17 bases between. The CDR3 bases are TGTGCCAGCAGTTTATTAGCGCCAGGGGCTCTGGAAAAACTGTTTTTT. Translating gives CASSLLAPGALEKLFF.

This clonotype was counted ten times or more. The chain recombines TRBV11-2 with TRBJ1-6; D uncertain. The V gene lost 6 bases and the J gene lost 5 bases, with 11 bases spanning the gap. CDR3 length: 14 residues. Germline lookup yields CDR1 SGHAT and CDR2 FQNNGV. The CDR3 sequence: CASSFGVDNSPLHF. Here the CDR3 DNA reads TGTGCCAGCAGTTTCGGCGTTGATAATTCACCCCTCCACTTT.

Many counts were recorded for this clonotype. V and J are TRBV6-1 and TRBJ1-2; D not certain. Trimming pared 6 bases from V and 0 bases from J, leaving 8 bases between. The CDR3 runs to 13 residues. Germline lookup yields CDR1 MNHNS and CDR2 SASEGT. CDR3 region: CASRGPANYGYTF. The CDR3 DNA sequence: TGTGCCAGCAGAGGGCCAGCTAACTATGGCTACACCTTC.

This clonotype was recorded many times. CDR3 residues: CATRTRPQETQYF. DNA of the CDR3: TGTGCCACCAGGACTAGACCACAAGAGACCCAGTACTTC. This chain links TRBV24-1 with TRBJ2-5; tentative D call: TRBD2 (6 bases). Germline loops: CDR1 KGHDR, CDR2 SFDVKD. The V end was cut by 7 bases, the J end by 2 bases, with 10 bases between. The CDR3 length is 13 residues.

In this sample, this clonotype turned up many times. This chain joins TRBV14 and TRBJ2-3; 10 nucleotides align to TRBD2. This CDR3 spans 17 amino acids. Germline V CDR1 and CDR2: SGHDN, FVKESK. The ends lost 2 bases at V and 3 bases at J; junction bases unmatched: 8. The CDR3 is CASSQFPGTSVTDTQYF. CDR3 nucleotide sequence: TGTGCCAGCAGCCAATTCCCAGGGACTAGCGTAACAGATACGCAGTATTTT.

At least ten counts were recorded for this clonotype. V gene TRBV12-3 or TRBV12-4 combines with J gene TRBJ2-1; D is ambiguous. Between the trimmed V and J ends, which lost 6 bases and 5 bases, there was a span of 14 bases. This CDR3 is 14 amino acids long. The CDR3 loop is CASRGRPADNEQFF. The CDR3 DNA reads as TGTGCCAGCAGGGGTCGGCCCGCGGACAATGAGCAGTTCTTC.

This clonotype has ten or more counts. Here the CDR3 reads CASSLVGSSYNEQFF. CDR3 coding DNA: TGCGCCAGCAGCTTGGTGGGATCTTCTTACAATGAGCAGTTCTTC. The genes are TRBV5-1 and TRBJ2-1, with D unresolved. Per the germline V gene, CDR1 is SGHRS and CDR2 is YFSETQ. This CDR3 is built from 15 residues. Trimming cost V 0 bases and J 4 bases, with 11 bases left between them. The complete variable domain, with remaining parts taken from reference TRBV5-1 and TRBJ2-1, reads KAGVTQTPRYLIKTRGQQVTLSCSPISGHRSVSWYQQTPGQGLQFLFEYFSETQRNKGNFPGRFSGRQFSNSRSEMNVSTLELGDSALYLCASSLVGSSYNEQFFGPGTRLTVL.

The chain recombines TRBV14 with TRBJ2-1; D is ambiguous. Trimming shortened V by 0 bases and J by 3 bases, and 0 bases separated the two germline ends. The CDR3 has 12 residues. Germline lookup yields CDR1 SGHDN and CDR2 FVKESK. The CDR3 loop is CASSQDYNEQFF. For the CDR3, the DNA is TGTGCCAGCAGCCAAGACTACAATGAGCAGTTCTTC.

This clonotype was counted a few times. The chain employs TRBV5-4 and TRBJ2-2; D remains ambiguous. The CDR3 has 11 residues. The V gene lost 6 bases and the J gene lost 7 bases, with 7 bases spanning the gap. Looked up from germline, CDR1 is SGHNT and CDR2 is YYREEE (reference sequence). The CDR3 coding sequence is TGTGCCAGCAACTCCCACGGGGAGCTGTTTTTT. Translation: CASNSHGELFF.

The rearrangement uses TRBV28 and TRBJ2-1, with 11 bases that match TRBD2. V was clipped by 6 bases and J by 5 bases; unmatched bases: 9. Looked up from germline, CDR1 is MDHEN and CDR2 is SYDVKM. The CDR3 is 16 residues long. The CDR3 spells CASRGPGTSGHNEQFF. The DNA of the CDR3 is TGTGCCAGCAGAGGCCCCGGGACTAGCGGACACAATGAGCAGTTCTTC.

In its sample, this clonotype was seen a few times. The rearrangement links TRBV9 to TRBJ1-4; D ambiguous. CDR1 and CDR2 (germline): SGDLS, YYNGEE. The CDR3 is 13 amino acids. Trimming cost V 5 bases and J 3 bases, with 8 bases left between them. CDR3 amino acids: CASRSQSNEKLFF. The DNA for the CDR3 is TGTGCCAGCAGATCGCAGTCTAATGAAAAACTGTTTTTT.

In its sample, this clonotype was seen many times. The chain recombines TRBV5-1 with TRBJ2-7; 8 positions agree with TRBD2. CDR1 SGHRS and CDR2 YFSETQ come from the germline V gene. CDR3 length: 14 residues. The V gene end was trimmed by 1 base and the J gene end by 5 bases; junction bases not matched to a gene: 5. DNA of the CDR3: TGCGCCAGCAGCTTGATCGGGGGGGCGGACGAGCAGTACTTC. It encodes CASSLIGGADEQYF.

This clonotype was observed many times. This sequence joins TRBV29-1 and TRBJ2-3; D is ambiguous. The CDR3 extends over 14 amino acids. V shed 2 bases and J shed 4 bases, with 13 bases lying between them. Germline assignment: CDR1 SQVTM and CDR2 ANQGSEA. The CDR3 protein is CSVERDPNSDTQYF. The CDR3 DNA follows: TGCAGCGTTGAAAGAGATCCGAATTCAGATACGCAGTATTTT.

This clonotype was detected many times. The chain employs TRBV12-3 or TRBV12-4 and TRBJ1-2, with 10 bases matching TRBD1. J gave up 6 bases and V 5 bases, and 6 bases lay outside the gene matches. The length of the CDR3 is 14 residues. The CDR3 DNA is TGTGCCAGCAGTCCAAGACAGGGGGCGGATGGCTACACCTTC. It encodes CASSPRQGADGYTF.

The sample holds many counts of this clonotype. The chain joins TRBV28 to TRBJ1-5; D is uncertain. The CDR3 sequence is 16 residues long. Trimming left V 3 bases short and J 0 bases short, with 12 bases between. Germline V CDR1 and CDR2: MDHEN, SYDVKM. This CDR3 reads CASSLVPAYSNQPQHF. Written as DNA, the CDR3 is TGTGCCAGCAGTTTGGTCCCAGCTTATAGCAATCAGCCCCAGCATTTT.

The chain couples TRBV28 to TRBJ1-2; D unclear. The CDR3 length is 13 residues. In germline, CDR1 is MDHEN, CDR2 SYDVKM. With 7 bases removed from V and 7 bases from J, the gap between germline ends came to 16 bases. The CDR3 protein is CASTSATRVGYTF. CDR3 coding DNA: TGTGCCAGCACATCCGCCACACGGGTTGGCTACACCTTC.

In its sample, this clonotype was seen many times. The CDR3 region is CASSRIPPVLAGITDTQYF. For the CDR3, the DNA is TGCGCCAGCAGCCGTATTCCGCCTGTGCTAGCGGGGATCACAGATACGCAGTATTTT. This chain connects TRBV4-1 to TRBJ2-3; 9 bases fit TRBD2. The germline CDR1 and CDR2 sequences are MGHRA and YSYEKL. The CDR3 is made up of 19 amino acids. The trim removed 4 bases at V and 2 bases at J, leaving 16 bases unmatched.

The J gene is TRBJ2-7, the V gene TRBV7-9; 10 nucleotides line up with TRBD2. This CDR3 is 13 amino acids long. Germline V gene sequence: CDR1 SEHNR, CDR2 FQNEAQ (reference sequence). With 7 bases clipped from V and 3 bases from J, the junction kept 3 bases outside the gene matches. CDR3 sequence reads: CASKPSGSYEQYF. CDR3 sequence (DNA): TGTGCCAGCAAGCCTAGCGGGAGCTACGAGCAGTACTTC.

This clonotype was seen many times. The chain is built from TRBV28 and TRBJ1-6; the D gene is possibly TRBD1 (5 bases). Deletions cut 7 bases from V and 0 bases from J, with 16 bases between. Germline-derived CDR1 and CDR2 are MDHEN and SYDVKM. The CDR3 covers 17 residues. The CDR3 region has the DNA TGTGCCAGCACCCGGGACGGTAGGAGCTCCTATAATTCACCCCTCCACTTT. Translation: CASTRDGRSSYNSPLHF.